This T cell receptor beta chain was recorded in a study of T cell responses to AZD1222 COVID-19 vaccine. General study findings and limits: Most donors were white British, females outnumbered males, and clonal diversity was possibly underestimated. Seropositive at baseline were only a handful of AZD1222 recipients.

The repertoire was sequenced with immunoSEQ multiplex PCR; TCRdb's copy has only in-frame clones and lacks some. The sample comprises about 94,000 clones, around nine tenths of which are singletons, and more than 10% rests with the top ten. As concerns this clone: Its antigen is unknown.

The length of the CDR3 is 17 residues. In germline, CDR1 is MDHEN, CDR2 SYDVKM. The germline V and J ends were trimmed by 0 bases and 0 bases, with 14 bases remaining between them. The V gene is TRBV28, the J gene TRBJ1-2; tentatively, D is TRBD1 (6 bases). The sequencing here drew on peripheral blood, taken on day 0 of AZD1222 vaccination. The source of this sequence is an adult in good health. In DNA, the CDR3 is TGTGCCAGCAGTTTATGGAGGGCAGGGGTAGCTAACTATGGCTACACCTTC. It encodes CASSLWRAGVANYGYTF.